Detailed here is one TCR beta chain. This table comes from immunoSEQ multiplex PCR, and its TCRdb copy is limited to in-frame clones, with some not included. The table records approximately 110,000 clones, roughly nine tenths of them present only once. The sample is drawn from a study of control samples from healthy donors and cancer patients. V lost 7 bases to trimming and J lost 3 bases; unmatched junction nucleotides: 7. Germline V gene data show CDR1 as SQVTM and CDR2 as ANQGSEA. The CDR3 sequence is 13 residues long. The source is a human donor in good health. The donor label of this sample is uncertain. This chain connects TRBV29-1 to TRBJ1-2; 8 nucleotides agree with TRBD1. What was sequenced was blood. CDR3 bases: TGCAGCGCCTGGACAGGGTTCGACTATGGCTACACCTTC. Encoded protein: CSAWTGFDYGYTF.